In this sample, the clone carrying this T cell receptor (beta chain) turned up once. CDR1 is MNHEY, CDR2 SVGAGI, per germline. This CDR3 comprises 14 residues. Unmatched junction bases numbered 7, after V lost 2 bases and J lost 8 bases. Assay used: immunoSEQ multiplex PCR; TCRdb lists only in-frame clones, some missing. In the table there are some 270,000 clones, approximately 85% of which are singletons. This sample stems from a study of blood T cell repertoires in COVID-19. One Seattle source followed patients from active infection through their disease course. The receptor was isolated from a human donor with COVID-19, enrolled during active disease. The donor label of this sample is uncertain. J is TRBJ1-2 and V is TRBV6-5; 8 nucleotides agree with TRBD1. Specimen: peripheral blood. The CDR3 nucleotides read TGTGCCAGCAGTTACGAAGGACAGGGCTTCGGCTACACCTTC. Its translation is CASSYEGQGFGYTF.